Below are 30 T cell receptor beta chains sequenced from a single sample in a study of cytomegalovirus exposure and HLA in healthy donors. Profiling relied on immunoSEQ multiplex PCR, and the TCRdb table lists in-frame clones only, not all of them. The repertoire has about 280,000 clones, 65% to 90% of them found once; the top ten carry around 1%. The sample taken for sequencing was PBMCs. These receptor sequences come from a woman under 30 in good health and CMV-seronegative.

V is TRBV5-1 and J is TRBJ2-1; the D is unclear. The germline CDR1 and CDR2 sequences are SGHRS and YFSETQ. The CDR3 extends over 14 amino acids. V gave up 0 bases and J gave up 6 bases, with 10 bases separating them. The CDR3 spells CASSLDRVTNEQFF. The CDR3, as DNA: TGCGCCAGCAGCTTGGACCGGGTGACCAATGAGCAGTTCTTC.

This rearrangement joins TRBV19 to TRBJ2-7, with a weak D call TRBD1 (5 bases). The CDR3 has 14 residues. Germline CDR1 and CDR2: LNHDA and SQIVND (reference sequence). V lost 3 bases to trimming and J lost 2 bases, with 11 bases between them. The CDR3 DNA is TGTGCCAGTAGTATGACAGCCGACACCTACGAGCAGTACTTC. Amino acid sequence: CASSMTADTYEQYF.

This chain uses TRBV5-8 with TRBJ1-2; D perhaps matches TRBD1 (5 bases). The CDR3 contains 14 residues. The V and J ends lost 7 bases and 0 bases respectively, with 13 bases between them. Germline CDR1 SGHTS, CDR2 YDEGEE. The CDR3 bases are TGTGCCAGCCGAAGGCACAGGACTAACTATGGCTACACCTTC. It is translated as CASRRHRTNYGYTF.

The chain carries TRBV19 and TRBJ1-5; a weak D match, TRBD1 (5 bases). V was trimmed by 1 base and J by 7 bases, leaving 8 bases between them. The CDR3 has 13 residues. CDR1 is LNHDA, CDR2 SQIVND, per germline (reference sequence). CDR3 in DNA: TGTGCCAGTAGTATAGGGGGGAGGCAGCCCCAGCATTTT. Translated: CASSIGGRQPQHF.

The CDR3 loop is CASTDTAGGWETQYF. CDR3 nucleotide sequence: TGTGCCAGCACCGACACCGCCGGAGGCTGGGAGACCCAGTACTTC. The chain has TRBV27 and TRBJ2-5; TRBD2 might be the D (5 bases). The CDR3 is 15 residues long. V was cut by 7 bases and J by 5 bases, with 20 bases left in between. Germline V gene sequence: CDR1 MNHEY, CDR2 SMNVEV (reference sequence).

The chain links TRBV7-6 to TRBJ2-3; D may be TRBD2 (5 bases). The ends were cut back, 1 base at V and 6 bases at J, with 14 bases in the middle. The CDR3 totals 15 residues. Germline loops: CDR1 SGHVS, CDR2 FNYEAQ. The CDR3 here is CASSLDGAPGDTQYF. CDR3 bases: TGTGCCAGCAGCTTAGATGGCGCGCCGGGGGATACGCAGTATTTT.

The chain employs TRBV2 and TRBJ2-1; TRBD1 matches at 9 bases. Unmatched junction bases numbered 9, after V lost 6 bases and J lost 9 bases. Looked up from germline, CDR1 is SNHLY and CDR2 is FYNNEI. The CDR3 sequence is 14 residues long. The CDR3: CASSQDRGWSEQFF. DNA of the CDR3: TGTGCCAGCAGCCAGGACAGGGGCTGGAGTGAGCAGTTCTTC.

The chain uses TRBV11-3 and TRBJ2-7, with D uncertain. V was shortened by 5 bases and J by 4 bases, with 12 bases between the two germline ends. Germline V lookup: CDR1 SGHNT, CDR2 YENEEA. The CDR3 consists of 13 residues. The CDR3 reads CASSRFATYEQYF. The CDR3 DNA reads TGTGCCAGCAGCCGATTTGCTACTTACGAGCAGTACTTC.

This chain links TRBV11-2 with TRBJ2-1; TRBD1 matches at 8 bases. CDR1 SGHAT and CDR2 FQNNGV come from the germline V gene. The CDR3 spans 16 residues. Trimming at V came to 0 bases and at J to 8 bases, leaving 9 bases not matched to a gene. CDR3 DNA: TGTGCCAGCAGCTTAGACCCGACAGGGGCTGTAGATGAGCAGTTCTTC. The encoded protein is CASSLDPTGAVDEQFF.

The chain combines TRBV6-1 with TRBJ2-3, with a possible D match to TRBD2 (7 bases). CDR3 length: 15 residues. The germline V and J ends were trimmed by 2 bases and 4 bases, with 13 bases remaining between them. The germline gives CDR1 MNHNS, CDR2 SASEGT. As DNA, the CDR3 is TGTGCCAGCAGTGAAAAGGGGGGAGGGTCAGATACGCAGTATTTT. Amino acid sequence: CASSEKGGGSDTQYF.

This chain connects TRBV5-1 to TRBJ2-2; tentatively, D is TRBD1 (6 bases). The V gene lost 3 bases and the J gene lost 2 bases, with 8 bases spanning the gap. The germline CDR1 and CDR2 sequences are SGHRS and YFSETQ. The CDR3 is 14 amino acids. In DNA, the CDR3 is TGCGCCAGCAGCTACAGGGTTAACACCGGGGAGCTGTTTTTT. It translates to CASSYRVNTGELFF.

The chain uses TRBV2 and TRBJ2-7, with 8 bases identical to TRBD1. The CDR3 covers 14 residues. V lost 4 bases to trimming and J lost 5 bases; unmatched junction nucleotides: 7. CDR1 and CDR2 (germline): SNHLY, FYNNEI. The CDR3 loop reads CASSVPGQAHEQYF. The CDR3 DNA sequence: TGTGCCAGCAGTGTACCGGGACAGGCCCACGAGCAGTACTTC.

The chain carries TRBV4-3 and TRBJ1-2; D possibly corresponds to TRBD1 (5 bases). The CDR3 sequence is 15 residues long. V lost 0 bases and J lost 3, with 11 bases in between. CDR1 LGHNA and CDR2 YSLEER come from the germline V gene. This CDR3 reads CASSQDGREDYGYTF. The CDR3 coding sequence is TGCGCCAGCAGCCAAGACGGCAGGGAGGACTATGGCTACACCTTC.

V gene TRBV7-2 combines with J gene TRBJ2-1; 13 positions match TRBD2. Germline V gene lookup returns CDR1 SGHTA and CDR2 FQGNSA. The CDR3 is made up of 16 amino acids. V dropped 5 bases and J dropped 7; count of bases not matched to a gene: 8. CDR3 residues: CASSGGLAGVWNEQFF. As DNA, the CDR3 is TGTGCCAGCAGCGGAGGACTAGCGGGAGTGTGGAATGAGCAGTTCTTC.

The genes are TRBV30 and TRBJ2-3, with D maybe TRBD2 (6 bases). The length of the CDR3 is 13 residues. V was clipped by 5 bases and J by 6 bases, with 15 bases between them. Per the germline V gene, CDR1 is GTSNPN and CDR2 is SVGIG (reference sequence). DNA for the CDR3: TGTGCCTGGGCGGGGACCCTTAGTGATACGCAGTATTTT. As protein: CAWAGTLSDTQYF.

This clone appeared once. The rearrangement joins TRBV6-5 to TRBJ2-3, with 9 bases identical to TRBD2. The V segment lost 0 bases and the J segment 5 bases; nucleotides outside the gene matches: 6. Germline CDR1 MNHEY, CDR2 SVGAGI. The CDR3 is 16 amino acids. CDR3 bases: TGTGCCAGCAGTTACTCACTAGCGGGTGCGGGAGATACGCAGTATTTT. Its translation is CASSYSLAGAGDTQYF.

This clone was detected only a few times. V usage is TRBV21-1 and J usage is TRBJ1-3. TRBV21-1 is a pseudogene locus. The CDR3 is made up of 12 amino acids. CDR3 sequence (DNA): TGTGCCAGCAGTCTCTCTGGAAACACCATATATTTT. Translated: CASSLSGNTIYF.

The rearrangement links TRBV5-1 to TRBJ1-2; 7 bases agree with TRBD1. The V segment lost 0 bases and the J segment 4 bases; nucleotides outside the gene matches: 3. Germline lookup yields CDR1 SGHRS and CDR2 YFSETQ. The CDR3 is 14 residues long. CDR3 bases: TGCGCCAGCAGCTTGGCCGACAGGGCCTATGGCTACACCTTC. Its translation is CASSLADRAYGYTF. The full variable domain, rest sourced from reference TRBV5-1 and TRBJ1-2, is KAGVTQTPRYLIKTRGQQVTLSCSPISGHRSVSWYQQTPGQGLQFLFEYFSETQRNKGNFPGRFSGRQFSNSRSEMNVSTLELGDSALYLCASSLADRAYGYTFGSGTRLTVV.

This chain connects TRBV13 to TRBJ1-2, with TRBD1 identical over 7 bases. Germline values: CDR1 PRHDT, CDR2 FYEKMQ (reference sequence). The CDR3 sequence is 13 residues long. V lost 3 bases to trimming and J lost 3 bases; unmatched junction nucleotides: 1. In DNA form, the CDR3 reads TGTGCCAGCAGCTTGCAGGGGGACTATGGCTACACCTTC. It is translated as CASSLQGDYGYTF.

The V and J genes are TRBV7-6 and TRBJ2-7; TRBD2 agrees at 8 bases. The CDR3 sequence is 15 residues long. Germline CDR1 reads SGHVS; CDR2 reads FNYEAQ. The J segment lost 7 bases and the V segment lost 4 bases, leaving 12 bases of the junction unmatched. The CDR3, as DNA: TGTGCCAGCAGCTCGACTAGCGTTCTTACGGGTGAGCAGTACTTC. This sequence encodes CASSSTSVLTGEQYF. The whole variable domain, remainder taken from reference TRBV7-6 and TRBJ2-7, is GAGVSQSPRYKVTKRGQDVALRCDPISGHVSLYWYRQALGQGPEFLTYFNYEAQQDKSGLPNDRFSAERPEGSISTLTIQRTEQRDSAMYRCASSSTSVLTGEQYFGPGTRLTVT.

On this clone: An end of the junction does not agree with germline; a read error may underlie this. In the same sample, other DNA sequences code for this CDR3. The CDR3, as DNA: TGTGCCAGTAGCTACAGGGGACGGAATTCACCCCTCCACTTT. The encoded protein is CASSYRGRNSPLHF. The rearrangement uses TRBV11-2 and TRBJ1-6, with 7 nucleotides matching TRBD1. The CDR3 contains 14 residues. Germline CDR1 SGHAT, CDR2 FQNNGV.

The rearrangement links TRBV27 to TRBJ2-7; 12 nucleotides align to TRBD2. CDR1 and CDR2 from the germline V gene are MNHEY and SMNVEV (reference sequence). V was pared by 0 bases and J by 5 bases, with 5 bases of the junction left unmatched. CDR3 length equals 16 residues. The CDR3 reads CASSLSLAGGLHEQYF. The CDR3 nucleotides read TGTGCCAGCAGTTTATCACTAGCGGGGGGACTCCACGAGCAGTACTTC.

The chain employs TRBV11-3 and TRBJ2-7; D possibly corresponds to TRBD2 (7 bases). The length of the CDR3 is 17 residues. Germline-derived CDR1 and CDR2 are SGHNT and YENEEA. V was clipped by 0 bases and J by 7 bases, with 22 bases between them. The CDR3 DNA follows: TGTGCCAGCAGCTTAGATCCGAACGGCCGGGGGGCGAGGGAGCAGTACTTC. It is translated as CASSLDPNGRGAREQYF.

This chain uses TRBV9 with TRBJ2-1, with 8 bases identical to TRBD2. This CDR3 region has 15 residues. V shed 3 bases, J shed 5 bases, and the junction held 7 bases outside the gene matches. Per the germline V gene, CDR1 is SGDLS and CDR2 is YYNGEE. CDR3 amino acids: CASSAGRGGHNEQFF. As DNA, the CDR3 is TGTGCCAGCAGCGCCGGCCGGGGGGGGCACAATGAGCAGTTCTTC.

The rearrangement links TRBV19 to TRBJ1-1, with 8 bases lining up with TRBD1. V gave up 1 base and J gave up 1 base; unmatched junction bases: 8. CDR1 and CDR2 (germline): LNHDA, SQIVND (reference sequence). There are 17 residues in the CDR3. DNA of the CDR3: TGTGCCAGTAGTATAGTGGCAGGGGGCGGCCGGAACACTGAAGCTTTCTTT. This gives the protein CASSIVAGGGRNTEAFF.

The genes are TRBV19 and TRBJ1-5; D unresolved. Germline V gives CDR1 LNHDA, CDR2 SQIVND (reference sequence). Trimming stripped 3 bases from V and 5 bases from J, with 11 bases between. The CDR3 length is 14 residues. Written as DNA, the CDR3 is TGTGCCAGTAGTATGGGGAGGGAAGATCAGCCCCAGCATTTT. This gives the protein CASSMGREDQPQHF.

The rearrangement links TRBV4-1 to TRBJ1-3; D not resolved. CDR1 is MGHRA, CDR2 YSYEKL, per germline. This CDR3 is 16 amino acids long. The V gene lost 1 base and the J gene lost 0 bases, with 10 bases spanning the gap. CDR3 protein: CASSQGVAYSGNTIYF. CDR3 in DNA: TGCGCCAGCAGCCAAGGCGTCGCCTACTCTGGAAACACCATATATTTT.

The genes are TRBV27 and TRBJ1-5; the D gene is possibly TRBD1 (6 bases). CDR1 and CDR2 from the germline V gene are MNHEY and SMNVEV (reference sequence). The CDR3 covers 16 residues. With 5 bases removed from V and 9 bases from J, the gap between germline ends came to 23 bases. CDR3: CASSPSTTGKLAPQHF. In nucleotides, the CDR3 is TGTGCCAGCAGTCCCTCCACTACAGGGAAGCTGGCGCCCCAGCATTTT.

The chain couples TRBV6-5 to TRBJ2-1; D possibly corresponds to TRBD1 (5 bases). The CDR3 runs 16 residues. CDR1 and CDR2 (germline): MNHEY, SVGAGI. Trimming stripped 4 bases from V and 1 base from J, with 14 bases between. For the CDR3, the DNA is TGTGCCAGCAGTTTAGGGGTTTTTAGTTCCTACAATGAGCAGTTCTTC. This codes for CASSLGVFSSYNEQFF.

This chain connects TRBV5-4 to TRBJ1-1, with D possibly being TRBD1 (5 bases). The CDR3 is 15 residues long. Trimming removed 4 bases at V and 1 base at J, with 14 bases between. Per the germline V gene, CDR1 is SGHNT and CDR2 is YYREEE (reference sequence). CDR3 protein: CASSLRLGANTEAFF. The DNA for the CDR3 is TGTGCCAGCAGCCTAAGGCTAGGGGCGAACACTGAAGCTTTCTTT.